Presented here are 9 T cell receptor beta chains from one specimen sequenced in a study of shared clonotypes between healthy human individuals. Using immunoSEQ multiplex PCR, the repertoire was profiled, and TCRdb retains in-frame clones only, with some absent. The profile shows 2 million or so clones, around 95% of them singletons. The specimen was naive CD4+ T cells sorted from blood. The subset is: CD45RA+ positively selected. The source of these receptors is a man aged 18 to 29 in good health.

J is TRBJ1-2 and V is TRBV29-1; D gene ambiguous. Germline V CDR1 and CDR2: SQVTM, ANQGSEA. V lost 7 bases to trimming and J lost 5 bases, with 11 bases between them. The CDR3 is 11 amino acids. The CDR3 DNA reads TGCAGCGCTGTGCTAGGGTATGGCTACACCTTC. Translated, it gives CSAVLGYGYTF.

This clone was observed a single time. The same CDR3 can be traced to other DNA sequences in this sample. Here the CDR3 DNA reads TGCGCCAGCAGCCAAGGACAGGGGACTAACTATGGCTACACCTTC. This translates into CASSQGQGTNYGYTF. The chain combines TRBV4-1 with TRBJ1-2; 8 bases are shared with TRBD1. The J segment lost 0 bases and the V segment lost 1 base, leaving 1 base of the junction unmatched. Looked up from germline, CDR1 is MGHRA and CDR2 is YSYEKL. The CDR3 is made up of 15 amino acids.

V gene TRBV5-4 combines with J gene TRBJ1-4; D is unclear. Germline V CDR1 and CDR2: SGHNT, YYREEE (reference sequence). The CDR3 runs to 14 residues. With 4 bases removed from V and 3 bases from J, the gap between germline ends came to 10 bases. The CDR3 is CASSVDGPNEKLFF. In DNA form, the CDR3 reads TGTGCCAGCAGCGTCGACGGTCCTAATGAAAAACTGTTTTTT. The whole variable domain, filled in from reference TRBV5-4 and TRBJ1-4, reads ETGVTQSPTHLIKTRGQQVTLRCSSQSGHNTVSWYQQALGQGPQFIFQYYREEENGRGNFPPRFSGLQFPNYSSELNVNALELDDSALYLCASSVDGPNEKLFFGSGTQLSVL.

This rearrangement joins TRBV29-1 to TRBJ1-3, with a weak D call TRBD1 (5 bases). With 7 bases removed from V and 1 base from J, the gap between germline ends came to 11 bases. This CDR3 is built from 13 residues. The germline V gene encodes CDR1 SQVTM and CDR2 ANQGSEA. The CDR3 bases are TGCAGCGCCGATTCAGGGTCTGGAAACACCATATATTTT. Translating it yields CSADSGSGNTIYF.

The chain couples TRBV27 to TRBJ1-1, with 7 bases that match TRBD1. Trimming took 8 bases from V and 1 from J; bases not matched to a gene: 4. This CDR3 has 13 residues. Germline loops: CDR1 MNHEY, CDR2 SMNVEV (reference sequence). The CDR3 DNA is TGTGCCAGCGGGGGACAGCCGAACACTGAAGCTTTCTTT. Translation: CASGGQPNTEAFF.

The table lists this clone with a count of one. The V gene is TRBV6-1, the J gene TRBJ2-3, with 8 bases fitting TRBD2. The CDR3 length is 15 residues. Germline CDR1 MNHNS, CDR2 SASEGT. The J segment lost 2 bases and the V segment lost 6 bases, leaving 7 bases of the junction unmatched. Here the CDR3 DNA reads TGTGCCAGCAGGCTGACTAGCGTATACACAGATACGCAGTATTTT. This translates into CASRLTSVYTDTQYF.

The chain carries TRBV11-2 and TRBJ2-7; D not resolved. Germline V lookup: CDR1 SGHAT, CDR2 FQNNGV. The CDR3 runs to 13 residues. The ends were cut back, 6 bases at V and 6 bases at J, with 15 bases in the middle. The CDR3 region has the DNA TGTGCCAGCAGTACTATCCCGCACACCGAGCAGTACTTC. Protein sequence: CASSTIPHTEQYF. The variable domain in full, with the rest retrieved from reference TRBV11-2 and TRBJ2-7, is EAGVAQSPRYKIIEKRQSVAFWCNPISGHATLYWYQQILGQGPKLLIQFQNNGVVDDSQLPKDRFSAERLKGVDSTLKIQPAKLEDSAVYLCASSTIPHTEQYFGPGTRLTVT.

The chain's CDR3 is CASSLAPSGAYEQYF. The CDR3 nucleotides are TGTGCCAGCAGCTTGGCCCCTAGCGGCGCCTACGAGCAGTACTTC. The chain carries TRBV5-5 and TRBJ2-7, with 7 bases aligning to TRBD2. Germline lookup yields CDR1 SGHKS and CDR2 YYEKEE (reference sequence). The CDR3 has 15 residues. After removal of 0 bases from V and 2 bases from J, the junction contained 5 bases not matched to a gene.

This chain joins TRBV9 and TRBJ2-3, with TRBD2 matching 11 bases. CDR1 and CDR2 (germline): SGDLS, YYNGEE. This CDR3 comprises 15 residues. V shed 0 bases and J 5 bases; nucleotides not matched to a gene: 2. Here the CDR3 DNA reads TGTGCCAGCAGCGTAGCAGGACTAGCGGGAGATACGCAGTATTTT. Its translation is CASSVAGLAGDTQYF. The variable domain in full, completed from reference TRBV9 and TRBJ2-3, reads DSGVTQTPKHLITATGQRVTLRCSPRSGDLSVYWYQQSLDQGLQFLIQYYNGEERAKGNILERFSAQQFPDLHSELNLSSLELGDSALYFCASSVAGLAGDTQYFGPGTRLTVL.